The 24 T cell receptor beta chains given below trace back to one sample, sequenced in a study of T cell responses to AZD1222 COVID-19 vaccine. The assay was immunoSEQ multiplex PCR, and TCRdb's table has in-frame clones only and misses some. Among roughly 200,000 clones listed, about 92% were seen once. This specimen consisted of peripheral blood, obtained on day 0 of MenACWY control vaccination. All receptors derive from an adult in good health.

This chain joins TRBV30 and TRBJ1-2; 7 bases line up with TRBD1. Germline CDR1 GTSNPN, CDR2 SVGIG (reference sequence). Losses at the gene ends were 1 base for V and 0 bases for J; bases not matched to a gene: 8. The CDR3 extends over 16 amino acids. CDR3 bases: TGTGCCTGGAGTGAATACAGGGGAAGAGCTAACTATGGCTACACCTTC. It specifies CAWSEYRGRANYGYTF.

The rearrangement uses TRBV7-2 and TRBJ1-6, with D possibly TRBD1 on 5 matching bases. Per the germline V gene, CDR1 is SGHTA and CDR2 is FQGNSA. The CDR3 has 14 residues. V shed 5 bases and J shed 10 bases, with 15 bases lying between them. The CDR3 sequence: CASSVGGVRSPLHF. In DNA, the CDR3 is TGTGCCAGCAGCGTCGGGGGTGTTCGATCACCCCTCCACTTT.

V and J are TRBV4-3 and TRBJ1-1; D unclear. The CDR3 runs to 15 residues. Germline V gene lookup returns CDR1 LGHNA and CDR2 YSLEER. Trimming shortened V by 0 bases and J by 0 bases, and 8 bases separated the two germline ends. This chain's CDR3 is CASSQEVGLNTEAFF. DNA for the CDR3: TGCGCCAGCAGCCAAGAGGTGGGCCTGAACACTGAAGCTTTCTTT.

The chain employs TRBV12-3 or TRBV12-4 and TRBJ1-4, with unresolved D. V lost 6 bases, J lost 7 bases, and 12 bases lay in between. CDR3 length: 13 residues. Here the CDR3 DNA reads TGTGCCAGCAGGTCCCACGGGGTTGAAAAACTGTTTTTT. Translation gives CASRSHGVEKLFF.

This sequence joins TRBV12-5 and TRBJ2-7, with D unclear. CDR3 length: 10 residues. Germline V gene data show CDR1 as LGHNT and CDR2 as FRNRAP. With 7 bases removed from V and 4 bases from J, the gap between germline ends came to 5 bases. DNA of the CDR3: TGTGCTAGTGACCAGTACGAGCAGTACTTC. It yields the protein CASDQYEQYF.

V usage is TRBV27 and J usage is TRBJ1-6; D is ambiguous. The CDR3 is 11 amino acids. Trimming shortened V by 5 bases and J by 8 bases, and 4 bases separated the two germline ends. From germline, CDR1 is MNHEY and CDR2 SMNVEV (reference sequence). The chain's CDR3 is CASSPHSPLHF. CDR3 bases: TGTGCCAGCAGTCCCCATTCACCCCTCCACTTT.

This chain uses TRBV27 with TRBJ1-4, with D perhaps matching TRBD1 (5 bases). From germline, CDR1 is MNHEY and CDR2 SMNVEV (reference sequence). The germline V and J ends were trimmed by 7 bases and 3 bases, with 9 bases remaining between them. The CDR3 totals 13 residues. The CDR3 coding sequence is TGTGCCAGCACAATCAGGGCTAATGAAAAACTGTTTTTT. Translated: CASTIRANEKLFF.

CDR3 in DNA: TGCAGCGTTGAAGCTGGATGGCTAGCGGGGGGGTCCTACAATGAGCAGTTCTTC. Translating gives CSVEAGWLAGGSYNEQFF. The chain uses TRBV29-1 and TRBJ2-1; TRBD2 matches 12 bases. V trimming: 1 base; J trimming: 1 base; junction bases outside the gene matches: 8. Germline-derived CDR1 and CDR2 are SQVTM and ANQGSEA. This CDR3 contains 18 residues.

The J gene is TRBJ1-5, the V gene TRBV27; D gene unclear. V was shortened by 3 bases and J by 2 bases, with 11 bases between the two germline ends. The V gene's germline CDR1 is MNHEY and CDR2 SMNVEV (reference sequence). This CDR3 spans 15 amino acids. The CDR3 loop reads CASSLEGSGNQPQHF. The DNA of the CDR3 is TGTGCCAGCAGTTTGGAGGGTTCGGGCAATCAGCCCCAGCATTTT.

The rearrangement uses TRBV30 and TRBJ1-4, with D possibly TRBD1 on 5 matching bases. Germline-derived CDR1 and CDR2 are GTSNPN and SVGIG (reference sequence). V was cut by 1 base and J by 8 bases, with 14 bases left in between. The CDR3 totals 14 residues. CDR3 in amino acids: CAWSASRVREKLFF. CDR3 DNA: TGTGCCTGGAGTGCATCCAGGGTCCGGGAAAAACTGTTTTTT.

The chain carries TRBV12-3 or TRBV12-4 and TRBJ1-1; no reliable D call. The CDR3 is made up of 11 amino acids. Trimming pared 7 bases from V and 4 bases from J, leaving 7 bases between. CDR3 sequence: CASKEGTEAFF. The CDR3, as DNA: TGTGCCAGCAAGGAGGGCACTGAAGCTTTCTTT.

This clone appeared a single time. The V gene is TRBV12-3 or TRBV12-4, the J gene TRBJ2-6; no clear D gene. The CDR3 is 13 residues long. Between the trimmed V and J ends, which lost 5 bases and 4 bases, there was a span of 6 bases. The CDR3, as DNA: TGTGCCAGCAGTCAGAGCGGGGCCAACGTCCTGACTTTC. Its translation: CASSQSGANVLTF.

The chain carries TRBV10-2 and TRBJ1-6, with 8 positions matching TRBD1. With V trimmed by 10 bases and J by 4 bases, 3 bases remained unmatched. Per germline, CDR1 WSHSY and CDR2 SAAADI. CDR3 length equals 13 residues. As DNA, the CDR3 is TGCGCCATCACAGGGGGTTATAATTCACCCCTCCACTTT. As protein: CAITGGYNSPLHF.

The chain joins TRBV4-3 to TRBJ1-4; D remains ambiguous. Between the trimmed V and J ends, which lost 0 bases and 7 bases, there was a span of 6 bases. There are 13 residues in the CDR3. Germline V CDR1 and CDR2: LGHNA, YSLEER. CDR3 nucleotides: TGCGCCAGCAGCCAAGATTTGGGTGAAAAACTGTTTTTT. It codes for CASSQDLGEKLFF.

This sequence joins TRBV3-1 (or the pseudogene TRBV3-2) and TRBJ1-1, with a tentative D call TRBD1 (6 bases). V was trimmed by 0 bases and J by 4 bases, leaving 15 bases between them. Germline lookup yields CDR1 LGHDT and CDR2 YNNKEL (reference sequence). The CDR3 extends over 16 amino acids. The CDR3 sequence: CASSQERLGGGTEAFF. Here the CDR3 DNA reads TGTGCCAGCAGCCAAGAACGTCTCGGAGGGGGCACTGAAGCTTTCTTT.

This clone showed up just once. The rearrangement links TRBV3-1 (or the pseudogene TRBV3-2) to TRBJ1-1; 7 bases are shared with TRBD1. V lost 4 bases and J lost 0; bases outside the gene matches: 2. CDR3 length: 14 residues. The V gene's germline CDR1 is LGHDT and CDR2 YNNKEL (reference sequence). CDR3 DNA sequence: TGTGCCAGCAGCCGACAGGGATTGAACACTGAAGCTTTCTTT. It translates to CASSRQGLNTEAFF.

The rearrangement joins TRBV27 to TRBJ1-5; TRBD1 is a possible D gene (5 bases). This CDR3 is 15 amino acids long. Trimming removed 4 bases at V and 2 bases at J, with 12 bases between. Looked up from germline, CDR1 is MNHEY and CDR2 is SMNVEV (reference sequence). CDR3 bases: TGTGCCAGCAGTTACGGGGGTAAGGGCAATCAGCCCCAGCATTTT. It specifies CASSYGGKGNQPQHF.

V and J are TRBV11-2 and TRBJ1-1, with D perhaps matching TRBD1 (5 bases). V was shortened by 1 base and J by 1 base, with 10 bases between the two germline ends. The CDR3 has 15 amino acids. The germline gives CDR1 SGHAT, CDR2 FQNNGV. For the CDR3, the DNA is TGTGCCAGCAGCTTAGGCATGGGGCCGAACACTGAAGCTTTCTTT. It translates to CASSLGMGPNTEAFF.

The rearrangement links TRBV16 to TRBJ1-5; 10 bases are shared with TRBD1. The CDR3 contains 14 residues. The germline V gene has CDR1 KGHSY and CDR2 FQNENV. Germline trimming cut 4 bases from V and 9 bases from J; bases unmatched to any gene: 6. The CDR3 here is CASSPRTGGGPQHF. The CDR3 DNA reads TGTGCCAGCAGCCCTAGGACAGGGGGAGGGCCCCAGCATTTT.

This chain uses TRBV6-5 with TRBJ2-1; D is uncertain. Germline-derived CDR1 and CDR2 are MNHEY and SVGAGI. The V gene lost 2 bases and the J gene lost 7 bases, with 6 bases spanning the gap. The CDR3 covers 12 residues. This CDR3 is CASSYAGNEQFF. The CDR3 bases are TGTGCCAGCAGTTACGCCGGGAATGAGCAGTTCTTC.

J is TRBJ1-2 and V is TRBV6-2 or TRBV6-3, with D possibly matching TRBD1 (6 bases). V was pared by 0 bases and J by 6 bases, with 14 bases between. CDR1 and CDR2 (germline): MNHEY, SVGEGT. The CDR3 is 15 residues long. The CDR3 DNA is TGTGCCAGCAGTTACTCGCGGCAGGGGAGGCATGGCTACACCTTC. This encodes CASSYSRQGRHGYTF.

The chain couples TRBV6-5 to TRBJ1-2; no clear D gene. CDR1 MNHEY and CDR2 SVGAGI come from the germline V gene. Between the trimmed V and J ends, which lost 4 bases and 4 bases, there was a span of 16 bases. This CDR3 contains 15 residues. The CDR3 loop reads CASSSGTNQIYGYTF. CDR3 coding DNA: TGTGCCAGCAGTTCTGGAACAAACCAAATCTATGGCTACACCTTC.

This clone was seen just once. At one end, the junction sequence differs from germline, possibly due to a read error. The V call is TRBV19, the J call TRBJ2-4, with 7 bases lining up with TRBD1. The CDR3 totals 13 residues. Germline CDR1 reads LNHDA; CDR2 reads SQIVND (reference sequence). DNA for the CDR3: TGTGCCAGTATCGTCCCCCGGGACAGCCTAGTAAACTTC. It encodes CASIVPRDSLVNF.

V usage is TRBV5-1 and J usage is TRBJ2-1; D possibly corresponds to TRBD2 (6 bases). Trimming pared 3 bases from V and 7 bases from J, leaving 11 bases between. The CDR3 totals 13 residues. Germline V gene sequence: CDR1 SGHRS, CDR2 YFSETQ. The CDR3 spells CASSWRGANEQFF. CDR3 DNA sequence: TGCGCCAGCAGCTGGAGGGGAGCAAATGAGCAGTTCTTC.